Given below is one TCR beta chain in context. Sequenced by immunoSEQ multiplex PCR; TCRdb stores in-frame clones only, minus some. The sample yields just under 100,000 clones, 95% seen once. The data stem from a study of technical replicates of blood from several donors. The sequence came from a human donor in good health. Sequencing used T cells isolated from PBMCs.

The CDR3 sequence is CASTFPVGQGSGYTF. In nucleotides, the CDR3 is TGTGCCAGCACCTTCCCCGTCGGGCAGGGGTCTGGCTACACCTTC. The gene calls are TRBV28 and TRBJ1-2; D may be TRBD1 (6 bases). This CDR3 region has 15 residues. Germline V gene data show CDR1 as MDHEN and CDR2 as SYDVKM. V shed 7 bases and J shed 7 bases, with 22 bases lying between them.